These 23 T cell receptor beta chains were sequenced from one sample in a study of T-cell memory formation after mild COVID-19. TCRdb recomputed calls from the 5' RACE reads with MiXCR, one row per CDR3 protein. The sample has roughly 500,000 distinct CDR3 sequences; about a fifth are singletons. Sequencing used PBMCs or a T cell subset sorted from them (not recorded which). These receptors came from an adult woman who had mild COVID-19 (a few samples of this study predate the infection). Cell type and time point are not known.

This chain uses TRBV5-1 with TRBJ1-2; the D gene is possibly TRBD1 (6 bases). The V and J ends lost 0 bases and 3 bases respectively, with 12 bases between them. The CDR3 extends over 15 amino acids. Germline CDR1 is SGHRS and CDR2 is YFSETQ. The DNA for the CDR3 is TGCGCCAGCAGCTTGGGGACAGCCTCCTACTATGGCTACACCTTC. Its protein is CASSLGTASYYGYTF.

Ten or more counts support this clonotype. This chain uses TRBV5-1 with TRBJ2-1, with TRBD1 identical over 9 bases. The V gene end was trimmed by 5 bases and the J gene end by 3 bases; junction bases not matched to a gene: 6. The CDR3 is 15 amino acids. Germline V gene data show CDR1 as SGHRS and CDR2 as YFSETQ. The CDR3: CASSLRDRDYNEQFF. Here the CDR3 DNA reads TGCGCCAGCAGTCTCCGGGACAGGGACTACAATGAGCAGTTCTTC.

Worth noting for this clonotype: One end of the junction is discordant with germline, which a read error may explain. The V call is TRBV20-1, the J call TRBJ2-7; 10 nucleotides agree with TRBD2. Germline assignment: CDR1 DFQATT and CDR2 SNEGSKA (reference sequence). The length of the CDR3 is 12 residues. The CDR3 bases are TGCAGTGCGGGGCTAGCGGGAGATATCTGGGACTTC. Residues: CSAGLAGDIWDF.

This clonotype has ten or more counts. The chain employs TRBV2 and TRBJ2-7; D may be TRBD1 or TRBD2 (5 bases each). Trimming shortened V by 4 bases and J by 2 bases, and 9 bases separated the two germline ends. The V gene's germline CDR1 is SNHLY and CDR2 FYNNEI. CDR3 length equals 13 residues. CDR3 coding DNA: TGTGCCAGCAGTGTGGGGACCACCTACGAGCAGTACTTC. Translating it yields CASSVGTTYEQYF.

This clonotype was counted between two and nine times. The genes are TRBV7-9 and TRBJ1-2; D unresolved. Per germline, CDR1 SEHNR and CDR2 FQNEAQ (reference sequence). This CDR3 comprises 16 residues. Trimming pared 4 bases from V and 2 bases from J, leaving 17 bases between. CDR3: CASSSYEVEINYGYTF. CDR3 DNA sequence: TGTGCCAGCAGCTCGTACGAGGTTGAGATCAACTATGGCTACACCTTC.

This clonotype was counted only a few times. The gene calls are TRBV5-1 and TRBJ2-1; 9 nucleotides align to TRBD1. The CDR3 runs to 16 residues. V was pared by 5 bases and J by 8 bases, with 14 bases of the junction left unmatched. Germline V gives CDR1 SGHRS, CDR2 YFSETQ. This chain's CDR3 is CASRPRTGDRQDEQFF. DNA of the CDR3: TGCGCCAGCAGACCTCGGACAGGGGACCGCCAGGATGAGCAGTTCTTC.

The rearrangement links TRBV20-1 to TRBJ2-1, with D unresolved. Trimming removed 0 bases at V and 9 bases at J, with 21 bases between. CDR3 length: 16 residues. Germline values: CDR1 DFQATT, CDR2 SNEGSKA (reference sequence). CDR3 nucleotides: TGCAGTGCTAGAGATCGAGGTAGGCAGGCCATCGGTGAGCAGTTCTTC. Translated, it gives CSARDRGRQAIGEQFF.

This sequence joins TRBV25-1 and TRBJ2-6; TRBD1 aligns across 7 bases. The CDR3 covers 15 residues. Trimming cost V 6 bases and J 4 bases; bases outside gene matches: 6. CDR1 is MGHDK and CDR2 is SYGVNS in the germline V gene. CDR3 DNA sequence: TGTGCCAGCAGCAAGACAGGGTCCGGGGCCAACGTCCTGACTTTC. This codes for CASSKTGSGANVLTF.

This clonotype was observed a handful of times. V usage is TRBV13 and J usage is TRBJ2-7; perhaps D is TRBD1 or TRBD2 (6 bases each). CDR1 and CDR2 from the germline V gene are PRHDT and FYEKMQ (reference sequence). The CDR3 is 12 residues long. V was shortened by 6 bases and J by 2 bases, with 8 bases between the two germline ends. The CDR3 reads CASREGAYEQYF. DNA for the CDR3: TGTGCCAGCAGGGAGGGGGCCTACGAGCAGTACTTC.

The V gene is TRBV5-1, the J gene TRBJ1-1; 9 bases align to TRBD1. Losses at the gene ends were 4 bases for V and 2 bases for J; bases not matched to a gene: 6. The germline V gene encodes CDR1 SGHRS and CDR2 YFSETQ. The CDR3 runs 15 residues. This CDR3 is CASSRDRVENTEAFF. As DNA, the CDR3 is TGCGCCAGCAGCAGGGACAGGGTAGAAAACACTGAAGCTTTCTTT. Drawing the rest from reference TRBV5-1 and TRBJ1-1, the complete variable domain is KAGVTQTPRYLIKTRGQQVTLSCSPISGHRSVSWYQQTPGQGLQFLFEYFSETQRNKGNFPGRFSGRQFSNSRSEMNVSTLELGDSALYLCASSRDRVENTEAFFGQGTRLTVV.

This clonotype has a single count. The genes are TRBV7-2 and TRBJ1-6; D gene unclear. The CDR3 sequence is 14 residues long. Trimming shortened V by 1 base and J by 10 bases, and 11 bases separated the two germline ends. The germline V gene encodes CDR1 SGHTA and CDR2 FQGNSA. In DNA form, the CDR3 reads TGTGCCAGCAGCTTAGAAGGATACGGATCACCCCTCCACTTT. Translated, it gives CASSLEGYGSPLHF.

The table lists this clonotype with a few counts. The chain carries TRBV29-1 and TRBJ2-7; weak D call: TRBD1 (6 bases). Germline V lookup: CDR1 SQVTM, CDR2 ANQGSEA. V was clipped by 8 bases and J by 6 bases, with 17 bases between them. This CDR3 spans 12 amino acids. The CDR3 reads CSTRQESSEQYF. The DNA for the CDR3 is TGCAGCACGCGACAGGAGTCGAGCGAGCAGTACTTC.

This clonotype appeared a few times. The CDR3 nucleotides read TGCGCCAGCAGCCCGGGACTAGCGGGACACGAGCAGTACTTC. Translation: CASSPGLAGHEQYF. The V call is TRBV5-1, the J call TRBJ2-7; 13 bases are shared with TRBD2. V lost 4 bases, J lost 5 bases, and 3 bases stayed unmatched. Looked up from germline, CDR1 is SGHRS and CDR2 is YFSETQ. The CDR3 consists of 14 residues.

In this sample, this clonotype turned up a few times. This chain joins TRBV18 and TRBJ2-7; TRBD2 agrees at 10 bases. The CDR3 covers 15 residues. V gave up 3 bases and J gave up 2 bases; unmatched junction bases: 4. Germline CDR1 and CDR2: KGHSH and LQKENI. The CDR3 DNA reads as TGTGCCAGCTCACCCATAGCGGGGGGTACCTACGAGCAGTACTTC. It translates to CASSPIAGGTYEQYF.

The CDR3 coding sequence is TGCGCCAGCAGCTTGTATCCGGGGTTGAACACTGAAGCTTTCTTT. This translates into CASSLYPGLNTEAFF. V is TRBV5-1 and J is TRBJ1-1; unclear D gene. Germline values: CDR1 SGHRS, CDR2 YFSETQ. There are 15 residues in the CDR3. V shed 1 base and J shed 0 bases, with 10 bases lying between them.

This chain uses TRBV9 with TRBJ1-1; D unclear. The CDR3 is 15 residues long. The germline V and J ends were trimmed by 0 bases and 4 bases, with 13 bases remaining between them. Germline values: CDR1 SGDLS, CDR2 YYNGEE. The CDR3 DNA reads as TGTGCCAGCAGCGTAGCTGTGACGGACCCCACTGAAGCTTTCTTT. Translation gives CASSVAVTDPTEAFF.

This clonotype was recorded a few times. The CDR3, as DNA: TGTGCCAGCAGTAGACAGGGGGCTGGAAACACCATATATTTT. The encoded protein is CASSRQGAGNTIYF. V usage is TRBV12-3 or TRBV12-4 and J usage is TRBJ1-3, with 9 bases fitting TRBD1. CDR3 size: 14 residues. The J segment lost 2 bases and the V segment lost 5 bases, leaving 1 base of the junction unmatched.

This sequence joins TRBV6-1 and TRBJ2-3; 9 positions agree with TRBD2. CDR1 MNHNS and CDR2 SASEGT come from the germline V gene. The CDR3 covers 16 residues. With V trimmed by 4 bases and J by 0 bases, 5 bases remained unmatched. The CDR3 sequence: CASSANLAGSTDTQYF. In DNA form, the CDR3 reads TGTGCCAGCAGTGCTAATCTAGCGGGGAGCACAGATACGCAGTATTTT.

This clonotype was counted at least ten times. This chain joins TRBV18 and TRBJ2-3; no firm D call. CDR1 KGHSH and CDR2 LQKENI come from the germline V gene. Between the trimmed V and J ends, which lost 3 bases and 0 bases, there was a span of 7 bases. This CDR3 has 14 residues. CDR3 coding DNA: TGTGCCAGCTCACCGACACCTAGCACAGATACGCAGTATTTT. It yields the protein CASSPTPSTDTQYF.

The V call is TRBV5-6, the J call TRBJ1-1; a possible D gene is TRBD1 (5 bases). The CDR3 length is 15 residues. V was clipped by 4 bases and J by 6 bases, with 19 bases between them. Per the germline V gene, CDR1 is SGHDT and CDR2 is YYEEEE. CDR3 bases: TGTGCCAGCAGCCTAGACAGTGGGGGGGTCTCTGAAGCTTTCTTT. Translation: CASSLDSGGVSEAFF.

The chain joins TRBV6-1 to TRBJ2-5; 10 positions agree with TRBD1. Germline CDR1 reads MNHNS; CDR2 reads SASEGT. Unmatched junction bases numbered 12, after V lost 6 bases and J lost 5 bases. This CDR3 has 16 amino acids. CDR3: CASRDFTAGQGETQYF. Here the CDR3 DNA reads TGTGCCAGCAGGGACTTCACGGCGGGACAGGGGGAGACCCAGTACTTC.

As for this clonotype: A read error may produce the germline difference seen at one junction end. The V gene is TRBV6-5, the J gene TRBJ2-1; D tentatively reads TRBD1 or TRBD2 (5 bases each). The CDR3 is 13 amino acids. From germline, CDR1 is MNHEY and CDR2 SVGAGI. DNA for the CDR3: TGTGCCAGCAGTTACTCGAGAGGGGACCCTTCAACCTTC. Amino acids: CASSYSRGDPSTF.

This clonotype was seen only a few times. This chain connects TRBV3-1 to TRBJ2-7; D remains unclear. The V end lost 2 bases, the J end lost 5 bases, and 7 bases lay between the germline ends. There are 12 residues in the CDR3. Germline CDR1 reads LGHDT; CDR2 reads YNNKEL (reference sequence). For the CDR3, the DNA is TGTGCCAGCAGCCAATTTGCCCACGAGCAGTACTTC. Protein: CASSQFAHEQYF.